This T cell receptor beta chain appears in the sequencing data of a study of response to subunit inactivated influenza vaccine. TCRdb re-derived calls from the RT-PCR reads in MiXCR, one entry per CDR3 protein. The profile shows about 570,000 distinct CDR3 sequences, about 11% of them singletons. Per the germline V gene, CDR1 is SGDLS and CDR2 is YYNGEE. The CDR3 extends over 15 amino acids. V was shortened by 0 bases and J by 2 bases, with 12 bases between the two germline ends. The table lists this clonotype with a few counts. This same sample was also taken into another study, of T cells expressing NK-cell markers. That paper states: 5'RACE template switching built TCR beta cDNA with unique molecular identifiers.

The J gene is TRBJ2-7, the V gene TRBV9; a weak D match, TRBD2 (6 bases). Sequencing used PBMCs from blood, obtained on the day of vaccination. The clonotype was recovered from a man aged 45-60 years who received an inactivated influenza vaccine. Here the CDR3 reads CASSVAGVPTYEQYF. The DNA of the CDR3 is TGTGCCAGCAGCGTAGCGGGAGTACCAACCTACGAGCAGTACTTC.